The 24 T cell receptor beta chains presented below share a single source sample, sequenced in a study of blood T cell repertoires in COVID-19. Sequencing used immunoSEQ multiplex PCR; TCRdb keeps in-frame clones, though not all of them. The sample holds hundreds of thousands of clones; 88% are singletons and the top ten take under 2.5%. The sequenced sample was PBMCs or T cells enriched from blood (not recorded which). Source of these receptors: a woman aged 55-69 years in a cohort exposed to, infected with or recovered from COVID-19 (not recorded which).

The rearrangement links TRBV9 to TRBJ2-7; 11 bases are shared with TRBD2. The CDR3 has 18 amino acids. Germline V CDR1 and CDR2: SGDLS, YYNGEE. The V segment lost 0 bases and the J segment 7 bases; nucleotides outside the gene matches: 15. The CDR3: CASSVAASGRLVVGEQYF. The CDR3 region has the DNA TGTGCCAGCAGCGTAGCGGCTAGCGGGAGGCTGGTGGTCGGGGAGCAGTACTTC.

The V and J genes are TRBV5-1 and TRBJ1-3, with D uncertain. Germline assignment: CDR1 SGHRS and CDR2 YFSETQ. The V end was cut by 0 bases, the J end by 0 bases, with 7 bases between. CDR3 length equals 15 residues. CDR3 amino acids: CASSLEPGSGNTIYF. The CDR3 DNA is TGCGCCAGCAGCTTGGAGCCAGGCTCTGGAAACACCATATATTTT.

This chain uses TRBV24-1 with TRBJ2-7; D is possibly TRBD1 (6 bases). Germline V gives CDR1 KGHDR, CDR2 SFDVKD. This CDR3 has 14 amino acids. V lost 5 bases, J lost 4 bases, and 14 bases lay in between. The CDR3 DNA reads TGTGCCACCAGTGCCTCGGCAGGGGCGTACGAGCAGTACTTC. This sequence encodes CATSASAGAYEQYF.

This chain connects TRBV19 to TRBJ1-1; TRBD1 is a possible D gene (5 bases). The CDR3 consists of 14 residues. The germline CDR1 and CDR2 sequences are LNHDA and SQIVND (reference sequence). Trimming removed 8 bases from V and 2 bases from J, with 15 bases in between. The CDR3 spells CASRRQYQNTEAFF. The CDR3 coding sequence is TGTGCCAGTCGACGACAGTACCAAAACACTGAAGCTTTCTTT.

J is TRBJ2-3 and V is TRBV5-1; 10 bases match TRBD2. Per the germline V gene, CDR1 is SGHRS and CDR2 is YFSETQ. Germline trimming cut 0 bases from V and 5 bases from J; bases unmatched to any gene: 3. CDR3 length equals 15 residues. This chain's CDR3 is CASSLASGGVDTQYF. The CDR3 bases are TGCGCCAGCAGCTTGGCTAGCGGGGGCGTAGATACGCAGTATTTT.

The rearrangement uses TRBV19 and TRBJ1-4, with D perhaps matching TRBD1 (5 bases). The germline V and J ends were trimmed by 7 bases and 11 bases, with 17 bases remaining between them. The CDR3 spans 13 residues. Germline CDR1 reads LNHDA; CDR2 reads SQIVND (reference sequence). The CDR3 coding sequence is TGTGCCAGTACCCCAGACACCGGGGGGAAACTGTTTTTT. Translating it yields CASTPDTGGKLFF.

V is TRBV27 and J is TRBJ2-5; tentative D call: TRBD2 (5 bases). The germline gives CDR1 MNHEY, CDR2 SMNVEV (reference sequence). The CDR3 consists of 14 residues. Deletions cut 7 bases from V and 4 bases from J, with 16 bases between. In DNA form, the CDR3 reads TGTGCCAGCACCGCCCAGGCCGAGGGAGAGACCCAGTACTTC. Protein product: CASTAQAEGETQYF.

The CDR3 spells CASSPSVLQETQYF. The CDR3 DNA reads TGTGCCAGCAGCCCGTCGGTCTTACAAGAGACCCAGTACTTC. The chain is built from TRBV7-9 and TRBJ2-5; no firm D call. The germline V and J ends were trimmed by 5 bases and 2 bases, with 12 bases remaining between them. The CDR3 length is 14 residues. From germline, CDR1 is SEHNR and CDR2 FQNEAQ (reference sequence).

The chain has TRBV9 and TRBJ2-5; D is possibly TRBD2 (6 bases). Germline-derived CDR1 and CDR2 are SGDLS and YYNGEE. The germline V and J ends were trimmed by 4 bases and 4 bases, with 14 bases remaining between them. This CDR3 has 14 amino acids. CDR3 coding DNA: TGTGCCAGCAGCCCCCGCGGGGCCCCAGAGACCCAGTACTTC. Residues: CASSPRGAPETQYF. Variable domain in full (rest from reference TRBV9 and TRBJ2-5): DSGVTQTPKHLITATGQRVTLRCSPRSGDLSVYWYQQSLDQGLQFLIQYYNGEERAKGNILERFSAQQFPDLHSELNLSSLELGDSALYFCASSPRGAPETQYFGPGTRLLVL.

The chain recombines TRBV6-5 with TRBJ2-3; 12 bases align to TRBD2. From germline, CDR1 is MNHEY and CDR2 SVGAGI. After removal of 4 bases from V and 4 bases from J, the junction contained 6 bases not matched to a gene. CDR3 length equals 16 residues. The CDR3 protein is CASSFLAGGGADTQYF. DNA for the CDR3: TGTGCCAGCAGTTTTCTAGCGGGAGGGGGGGCAGATACGCAGTATTTT.

CDR3: CASSQTSGRLTDTQYF. Here the CDR3 DNA reads TGTGCCAGCAGCCAGACTAGCGGGAGGCTCACAGATACGCAGTATTTT. The V gene is TRBV9, the J gene TRBJ2-3; 13 bases are shared with TRBD2. Germline V lookup: CDR1 SGDLS, CDR2 YYNGEE. The CDR3 has 16 residues. V trimming: 4 bases; J trimming: 2 bases; junction bases outside the gene matches: 4.

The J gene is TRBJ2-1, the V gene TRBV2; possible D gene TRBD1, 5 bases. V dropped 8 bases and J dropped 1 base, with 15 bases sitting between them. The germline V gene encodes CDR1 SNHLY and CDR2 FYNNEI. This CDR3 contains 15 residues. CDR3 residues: CASSLIDSSYNEQFF. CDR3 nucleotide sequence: TGTGCCAGCTCTTTGATTGACAGTTCCTACAATGAGCAGTTCTTC.

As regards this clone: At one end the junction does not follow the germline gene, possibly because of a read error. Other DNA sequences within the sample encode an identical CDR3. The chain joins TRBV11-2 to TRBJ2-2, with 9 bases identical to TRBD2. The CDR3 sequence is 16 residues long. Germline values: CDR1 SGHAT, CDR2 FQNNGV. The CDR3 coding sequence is TGTGCCAGCAGCCCGAGGTCCTTAGCGGGAGCCGGGGAGTTGTTTTTT. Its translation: CASSPRSLAGAGELFF.

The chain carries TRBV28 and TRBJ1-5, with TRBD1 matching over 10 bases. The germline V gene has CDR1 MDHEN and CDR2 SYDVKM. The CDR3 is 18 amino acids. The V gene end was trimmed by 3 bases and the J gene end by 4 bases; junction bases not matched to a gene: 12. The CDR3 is CASSFPGTGDGRNQPQHF. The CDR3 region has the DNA TGTGCCAGCAGTTTCCCCGGGACAGGGGACGGGAGAAATCAGCCCCAGCATTTT.

The chain's CDR3 is CASSLWGLAAYEQYF. DNA for the CDR3: TGTGCCAGCAGTTTATGGGGACTAGCGGCCTACGAGCAGTACTTC. V usage is TRBV28 and J usage is TRBJ2-7; 11 positions agree with TRBD2. The length of the CDR3 is 15 residues. Trimming cost V 0 bases and J 2 bases; bases outside gene matches: 0. The germline V gene has CDR1 MDHEN and CDR2 SYDVKM.

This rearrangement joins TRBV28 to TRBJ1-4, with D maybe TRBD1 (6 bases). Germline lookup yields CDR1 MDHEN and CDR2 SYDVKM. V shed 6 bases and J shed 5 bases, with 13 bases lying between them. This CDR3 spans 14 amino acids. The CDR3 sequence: CASRRQESNEKLFF. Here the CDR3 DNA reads TGTGCCAGCAGAAGACAGGAATCAAATGAAAAACTGTTTTTT. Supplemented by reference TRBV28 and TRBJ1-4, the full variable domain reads DVKVTQSSRYLVKRTGEKVFLECVQDMDHENMFWYRQDPGLGLRLIYFSYDVKMKEKGDIPEGYSVSREKKERFSLILESASTNQTSMYLCASRRQESNEKLFFGSGTQLSVL.

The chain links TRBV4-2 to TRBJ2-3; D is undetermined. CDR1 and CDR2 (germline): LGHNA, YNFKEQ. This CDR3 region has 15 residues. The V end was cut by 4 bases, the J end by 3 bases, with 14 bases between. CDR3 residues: CASSPTASETDTQYF. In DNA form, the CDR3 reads TGTGCCAGCAGCCCGACGGCGAGCGAGACAGATACGCAGTATTTT.

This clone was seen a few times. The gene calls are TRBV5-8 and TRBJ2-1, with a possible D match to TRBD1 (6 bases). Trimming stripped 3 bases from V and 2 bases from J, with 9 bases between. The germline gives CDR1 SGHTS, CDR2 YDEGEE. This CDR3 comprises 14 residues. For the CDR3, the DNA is TGTGCCAGCAGCTCGGGACAAACCTACAATGAGCAGTTCTTC. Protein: CASSSGQTYNEQFF.

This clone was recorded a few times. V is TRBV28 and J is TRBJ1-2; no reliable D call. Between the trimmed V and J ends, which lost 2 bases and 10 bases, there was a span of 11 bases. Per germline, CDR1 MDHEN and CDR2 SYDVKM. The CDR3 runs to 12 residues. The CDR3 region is CASSLLRRDYTF. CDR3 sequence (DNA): TGTGCCAGCAGTTTACTGAGGAGGGACTACACCTTC.

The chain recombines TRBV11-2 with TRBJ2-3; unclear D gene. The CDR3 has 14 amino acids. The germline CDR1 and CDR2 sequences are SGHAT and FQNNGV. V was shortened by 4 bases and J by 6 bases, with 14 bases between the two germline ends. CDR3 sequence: CASSSTSSSDTQYF. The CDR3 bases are TGTGCCAGCAGCTCGACGAGTAGCTCGGATACGCAGTATTTT. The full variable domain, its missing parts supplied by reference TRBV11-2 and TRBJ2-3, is EAGVAQSPRYKIIEKRQSVAFWCNPISGHATLYWYQQILGQGPKLLIQFQNNGVVDDSQLPKDRFSAERLKGVDSTLKIQPAKLEDSAVYLCASSSTSSSDTQYFGPGTRLTVL.

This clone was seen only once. The CDR3 sequence is CASTSTILSGRNNEQFF. In nucleotides, the CDR3 is TGTGCCAGCACCAGTACAATTCTGAGCGGGAGAAACAATGAGCAGTTCTTC. The gene calls are TRBV6-4 and TRBJ2-1; 8 nucleotides align to TRBD2. The germline gives CDR1 MRHNA, CDR2 SNTAGT. V lost 7 bases and J lost 5; bases outside the gene matches: 16. The CDR3 length is 17 residues.

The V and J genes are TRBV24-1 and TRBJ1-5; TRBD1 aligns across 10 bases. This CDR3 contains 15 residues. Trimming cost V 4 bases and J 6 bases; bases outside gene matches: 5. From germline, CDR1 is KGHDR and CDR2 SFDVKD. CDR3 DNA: TGTGCCACCAGTGAAGACAGGGGGCTCGGTCAGCCCCAGCATTTT. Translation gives CATSEDRGLGQPQHF.

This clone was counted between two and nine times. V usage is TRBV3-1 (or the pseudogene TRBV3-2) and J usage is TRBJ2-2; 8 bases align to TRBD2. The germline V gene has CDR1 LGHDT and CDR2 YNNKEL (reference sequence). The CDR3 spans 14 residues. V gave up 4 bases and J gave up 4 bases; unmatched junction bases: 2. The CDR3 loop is CASSPGGITGELFF. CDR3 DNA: TGTGCCAGCAGCCCGGGAGGGATCACCGGGGAGCTGTTTTTT.

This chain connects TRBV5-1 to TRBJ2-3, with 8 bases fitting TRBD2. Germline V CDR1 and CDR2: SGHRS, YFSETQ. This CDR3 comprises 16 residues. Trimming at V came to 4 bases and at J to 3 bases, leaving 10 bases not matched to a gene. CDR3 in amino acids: CASSPSGSGSTDTQYF. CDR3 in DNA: TGCGCCAGCAGCCCCTCGGGAAGCGGGAGTACAGATACGCAGTATTTT.